A single sample gave rise to the 18 T cell receptor beta chains below, sequenced in a study of blood T cell repertoires in COVID-19. Sequencing used immunoSEQ multiplex PCR; TCRdb keeps in-frame clones, though not all of them. The sample contains roughly 230,000 clones, 75% to 90% of which appear only once. The sequencing sample was made of peripheral blood. These receptors were collected from a woman aged 35 to 49 who had recovered from COVID-19.

The gene calls are TRBV11-3 and TRBJ2-7, with TRBD2 identical over 9 bases. The CDR3 length is 15 residues. Trimming took 3 bases from V and 4 from J; bases not matched to a gene: 7. Germline assignment: CDR1 SGHNT and CDR2 YENEEA. The CDR3 reads CASSFGRGRGYEQYV. CDR3 nucleotide sequence: TGTGCCAGCAGCTTTGGGCGCGGGAGGGGATACGAGCAGTACGTC.

The genes are TRBV7-6 and TRBJ2-5, with 10 bases fitting TRBD2. Germline assignment: CDR1 SGHVS and CDR2 FNYEAQ. V was pared by 3 bases and J by 5 bases, with 6 bases of the junction left unmatched. This CDR3 comprises 15 residues. The CDR3 bases are TGTGCCAGCAGCTTTAGCGGGGGGATCGATGAGACCCAGTACTTC. It specifies CASSFSGGIDETQYF.

The chain uses TRBV14 and TRBJ2-7, with D perhaps TRBD1 (6 bases). The CDR3 is 14 amino acids. In germline, CDR1 is SGHDN, CDR2 FVKESK. Between the trimmed V and J ends, which lost 1 base and 10 bases, there was a span of 17 bases. The CDR3 protein is CASSQVLAGAEQYF. CDR3 sequence (DNA): TGTGCCAGCAGCCAAGTATTGGCAGGGGCGGAACAGTACTTC.

The chain combines TRBV5-1 with TRBJ1-2, with 10 bases matching TRBD1. This CDR3 has 16 residues. Germline CDR1 reads SGHRS; CDR2 reads YFSETQ. The ends lost 3 bases at V and 0 bases at J; junction bases unmatched: 5. The CDR3 bases are TGCGCCAGCAGCTCCCTAGGGACAGGGGCTAACTATGGCTACACCTTC. Protein sequence: CASSSLGTGANYGYTF.

J is TRBJ2-3 and V is TRBV4-3; perhaps TRBD1 as D (5 bases). V dropped 4 bases and J dropped 0 bases, with 8 bases sitting between them. This CDR3 contains 14 residues. Germline loops: CDR1 LGHNA, CDR2 YSLEER. In DNA, the CDR3 is TGCGCCAGCAGCCCTGGGGCCAGCACAGATACGCAGTATTTT. Protein sequence: CASSPGASTDTQYF.

The chain employs TRBV15 and TRBJ2-5; 9 bases are a match to TRBD1. This CDR3 region has 15 residues. With 5 bases clipped from V and 5 bases from J, the junction kept 9 bases outside the gene matches. CDR1 and CDR2 from the germline V gene are LNHNV and YYDKDF (reference sequence). As DNA, the CDR3 is TGTGCCACCAGCGACCTACAGGGGGCGGGGGAGACCCAGTACTTC. Protein product: CATSDLQGAGETQYF.

CDR3 in DNA: TGCGCCAGCAGCCAAGGAGGGGGAGCCGGGGCGAAACTGTTTTTT. It yields the protein CASSQGGGAGAKLFF. This chain connects TRBV4-3 to TRBJ1-4, with D possibly matching TRBD1 (6 bases). The germline gives CDR1 LGHNA, CDR2 YSLEER. The length of the CDR3 is 15 residues. V gave up 1 base and J gave up 11 bases, with 17 bases separating them.

V and J are TRBV7-8 and TRBJ2-5; 12 bases align to TRBD2. With 1 base clipped from V and 0 bases from J, the junction kept 9 bases outside the gene matches. Germline assignment: CDR1 SGHVS and CDR2 FQNEAQ. CDR3 length equals 19 residues. CDR3 sequence (DNA): TGTGCCAGCAGCTTAGTGATAGGTAGACTAGCGGGAGACCAAGAGACCCAGTACTTC. This sequence encodes CASSLVIGRLAGDQETQYF.

This chain links TRBV7-2 with TRBJ2-5, with 7 bases lining up with TRBD2. Germline V CDR1 and CDR2: SGHTA, FQGNSA. The ends lost 3 bases at V and 4 bases at J; junction bases unmatched: 2. CDR3 size: 13 residues. CDR3 nucleotide sequence: TGTGCCAGCAGCTTGTCGGGAGGAGAGACCCAGTACTTC. It encodes CASSLSGGETQYF. Full variable domain (outside the CDR3, taken from reference TRBV7-2 and TRBJ2-5): GAGVSQSPSNKVTEKGKDVELRCDPISGHTALYWYRQSLGQGLEFLIYFQGNSAPDKSGLPSDRFSAERTGGSVSTLTIQRTQQEDSAVYLCASSLSGGETQYFGPGTRLLVL.

J is TRBJ2-3 and V is TRBV30, with unresolved D. Germline-derived CDR1 and CDR2 are GTSNPN and SVGIG (reference sequence). V shed 7 bases and J shed 11 bases, with 13 bases lying between them. The CDR3 is 10 residues long. The CDR3 bases are TGTGCCTTAGACCTAGAACGGCAGTATTTT. Translating it yields CALDLERQYF.

The chain combines TRBV30 with TRBJ1-4; D not resolved. CDR1 and CDR2 (germline): GTSNPN, SVGIG (reference sequence). V lost 0 bases and J lost 5, with 13 bases in between. The CDR3 is made up of 15 amino acids. In DNA, the CDR3 is TGTGCCTGGAGTGTAATGTCGGGAGAAAATGAAAAACTGTTTTTT. Translating gives CAWSVMSGENEKLFF.

The chain recombines TRBV14 with TRBJ1-2, with 7 bases lining up with TRBD1. Germline V gene data show CDR1 as SGHDN and CDR2 as FVKESK. V lost 2 bases to trimming and J lost 7 bases; unmatched junction nucleotides: 1. This CDR3 spans 12 amino acids. This CDR3 is CASSQNRGGYTF. The CDR3 nucleotides are TGTGCCAGCAGCCAAAACAGGGGTGGCTACACCTTC.

The gene calls are TRBV25-1 and TRBJ2-1, with TRBD2 matching over 7 bases. This CDR3 has 15 residues. V trimming: 1 base; J trimming: 1 base; junction bases outside the gene matches: 1. Germline CDR1 MGHDK, CDR2 SYGVNS. DNA of the CDR3: TGTGCCAGCAGTGAATTGGGGGGGTCCTACAATGAGCAGTTCTTC. This translates into CASSELGGSYNEQFF. Full variable domain (outside the CDR3, taken from reference TRBV25-1 and TRBJ2-1): EADIYQTPRYLVIGTGKKITLECSQTMGHDKMYWYQQDPGMELHLIHYSYGVNSTEKGDLSSESTVSRIRTEHFPLTLESARPSHTSQYLCASSELGGSYNEQFFGPGTRLTVL.

The rearrangement uses TRBV10-2 and TRBJ2-7, with D perhaps matching TRBD2 (6 bases). Trimming cost V 3 bases and J 1 base, with 13 bases left between them. The CDR3 covers 15 residues. The germline CDR1 and CDR2 sequences are WSHSY and SAAADI. The DNA for the CDR3 is TGCGCCAGCAGTGATCTAGCGCTATTTTCCTACGAGCAGTACTTC. Its protein is CASSDLALFSYEQYF.

CDR3 sequence: CASSLRSGTNTGELFF. Here the CDR3 DNA reads TGTGCCAGCAGCTTAAGGAGCGGGACGAACACCGGGGAGCTGTTTTTT. The V gene is TRBV7-8, the J gene TRBJ2-2, with 7 nucleotides matching TRBD2. The CDR3 runs to 16 residues. The V gene end was trimmed by 2 bases and the J gene end by 0 bases; junction bases not matched to a gene: 3. Germline lookup yields CDR1 SGHVS and CDR2 FQNEAQ.

This chain connects TRBV2 to TRBJ2-3; 7 nucleotides align to TRBD1. Germline lookup yields CDR1 SNHLY and CDR2 FYNNEI. The junction had 10 bases not matched to a gene; V was cut back by 2 bases and J by 5 bases. The CDR3 runs to 16 residues. CDR3 protein: CASSERTGDRGDTQYF. The CDR3, as DNA: TGTGCCAGCAGTGAACGGACAGGTGATAGAGGAGATACGCAGTATTTT.

The chain joins TRBV6-6 to TRBJ1-3; D ambiguous. V was clipped by 6 bases and J by 4 bases, with 13 bases between them. Germline V CDR1 and CDR2: MNHNY, SVGAGI (reference sequence). There are 14 residues in the CDR3. The CDR3 here is CASRGRNVGNTIYF. Here the CDR3 DNA reads TGTGCCAGCAGGGGCAGGAATGTCGGAAACACCATATATTTT.

This chain links TRBV4-2 with TRBJ2-1, with D perhaps matching TRBD2 (5 bases). The CDR3 contains 15 residues. In germline, CDR1 is LGHNA, CDR2 YNFKEQ. Deletions cut 0 bases from V and 6 bases from J, with 12 bases between. CDR3 sequence: CASSQDPGGSNEQFF. CDR3 DNA: TGTGCCAGCAGCCAAGATCCTGGAGGCAGCAATGAGCAGTTCTTC.